This T cell receptor beta chain derives from a study of cytomegalovirus exposure and HLA in healthy donors. Findings of the study overall: The investigators catalogued some 160 TCR beta chains as cytomegalovirus-associated. Beyond CMV serostatus, there was no information to go on about immune exposure. Among CMV-associated TCR beta chains, most appeared HLA-restricted in a later analysis.

To note about this clone: Its antigen is currently unknown.

Researchers ran the PCR with 60 Vbeta and 13 Jbeta primers. Some clones are missing from TCRdb's copy, which holds only in-frame ones; the method was immunoSEQ multiplex PCR. The table lists around 90,000 clones, over 55% of them singletons. Likely unrecorded immune exposures existed in these nominally healthy donors. V was cut by 4 bases and J by 4 bases, with 17 bases left in between. There are 15 residues in the CDR3. Germline V CDR1 and CDR2: LGHNA, YNFKEQ. The sequencing input was PBMCs. V gene TRBV4-2 combines with J gene TRBJ2-7, with D possibly matching TRBD1 (5 bases). This sequence was found in a boy aged 10-17 years in good health and CMV-seropositive. As DNA, the CDR3 is TGTGCCAGCAGCCCTGATTCGACAGAAACGTACGAGCAGTACTTC. Translation gives CASSPDSTETYEQYF.